The present TCR beta chain was sequenced within a study of shared clonotypes between healthy human individuals. Findings and caveats of the study: What naive subsets generally showed was a larger estimated richness than memory subsets showed. The represented genetic and exposure-history diversity was limited by the small number of donors. Generation probabilities were higher for clonotypes shared across all four sorted-subset donors than for unshared ones.

In the case of this clone: The antigen remains undetermined.

At deep level, the assay was performed. The method was immunoSEQ multiplex PCR; TCRdb's version includes in-frame clones alone and lacks a portion of them. The data show approximately 1.4 million clones, with about 98% seen just once and 0.4% to 0.45% held by the top ten. The germline V and J ends were trimmed by 0 bases and 0 bases, with 6 bases remaining between them. The CDR3 sequence is 14 residues long. Germline CDR1 reads SQVTM; CDR2 reads ANQGSEA. Sequenced material: naive CD4+ T cells sorted from blood. Stated subset: CD45RA+ positively selected. The receptor was derived from a man aged 25 to 40 in good health. The genes are TRBV29-1 and TRBJ1-5; D gene unclear. The CDR3: CSVEEGNSNQPQHF. The DNA of the CDR3 is TGCAGCGTTGAAGAGGGAAATAGCAATCAGCCCCAGCATTTT.